Listed here are 5 T cell receptor beta chains from one sample, sequenced in a study of vaccination effects on CD4 cells after COVID-19. CD4+ T cells were isolated after roughly nine days of culture. TCRdb's copy holds only in-frame clones and misses some; the assay was immunoSEQ multiplex PCR. The sample gives around 50,000 clones, around 67% of which show up once; roughly 6% is in the top ten. These TCRs are of unknown antigen specificity. The material sequenced was CD4+ T cells from PBMCs cultured without peptide, taken before COVID-19 vaccination. The receptor set was obtained from a human donor who received a COVID-19 vaccine.

Only a few counts were recorded for this clone. V and J are TRBV18 and TRBJ1-5, with D unclear. The CDR3 runs to 16 residues. V was pared by 4 bases and J by 0 bases, with 13 bases between. Germline CDR1 reads KGHSH; CDR2 reads LQKENI. The CDR3 DNA follows: TGTGCCAGCTCACTTTCCAAAGAGGGTAGCAATCAGCCCCAGCATTTT. This encodes CASSLSKEGSNQPQHF.

This clone was observed a few times. The CDR3: CASSLGTASNYGYTF. CDR3 bases: TGTGCCAGCAGCTTAGGTACAGCTTCTAACTATGGCTACACCTTC. This chain connects TRBV7-2 to TRBJ1-2; D uncertain. Trimming shortened V by 1 base and J by 0 bases, and 9 bases separated the two germline ends. CDR3 size: 15 residues. CDR1 and CDR2 (germline): SGHTA, FQGNSA.

The genes are TRBV18 and TRBJ1-1; perhaps TRBD1 as D (6 bases). V was trimmed by 2 bases and J by 1 base, leaving 11 bases between them. Looked up from germline, CDR1 is KGHSH and CDR2 is LQKENI. This CDR3 contains 15 residues. The CDR3 sequence is CASSPSLRGNTEAFF. The DNA for the CDR3 is TGTGCCAGCTCACCATCCCTCAGGGGGAACACTGAAGCTTTCTTT.

The chain carries TRBV9 and TRBJ2-3, with 7 bases lining up with TRBD1. Germline V gene sequence: CDR1 SGDLS, CDR2 YYNGEE. J gave up 1 base and V 3 bases, and 8 bases lay outside the gene matches. This CDR3 has 16 residues. The CDR3 region is CASSAGTVGRTDTQYF. CDR3 sequence (DNA): TGTGCCAGCAGCGCCGGGACAGTCGGGCGCACAGATACGCAGTATTTT. The full variable domain, with the rest looked up from reference TRBV9 and TRBJ2-3, is DSGVTQTPKHLITATGQRVTLRCSPRSGDLSVYWYQQSLDQGLQFLIQYYNGEERAKGNILERFSAQQFPDLHSELNLSSLELGDSALYFCASSAGTVGRTDTQYFGPGTRLTVL.

V and J are TRBV20-1 and TRBJ1-5; D not resolved. There are 12 residues in the CDR3. Per the germline V gene, CDR1 is DFQATT and CDR2 is SNEGSKA (reference sequence). V was trimmed by 3 bases and J by 5 bases, leaving 8 bases between them. CDR3 loop: CSASQTDQPQHF. The DNA for the CDR3 is TGCAGTGCTAGTCAAACCGATCAGCCCCAGCATTTT.